This TCR beta chain was captured by sequencing in a study of T-cell reconstitution after alpha-beta-depleted transplantation in children. Details on this clonotype: Antigen unknown.

Library preparation (for TCRbeta) was performed with unique molecular identifiers. TCRdb passed the PCR reads through MiXCR, listing each CDR3 protein once. The sample holds 250,000 to 400,000 distinct CDR3 sequences, around 25% seen once. V lost 2 bases and J lost 2; bases outside the gene matches: 8. The germline gives CDR1 MNHEY, CDR2 SMNVEV (reference sequence). CDR3 length: 16 amino acids. General observations from the study: By one year post-transplant, T-cell counts and diversity largely arose from T cells that were newly produced. Several hundred graft clones that had expanded were reportedly the source of alpha-beta T cells about two months after transplant.

Source: PBMCs, mostly from graft donor cells, taken 180 days after TCRalphabeta/CD19-depleted stem cell transplant. This clonotype was sampled from a male patient aged 10-17 years who had a stem cell transplant for acute lymphoblastic leukemia, so the T cells may come from the graft donor. This chain links TRBV27 with TRBJ2-7; TRBD2 matches at 8 bases. The CDR3 protein is CASSLTGLAGTYEQYF. For the CDR3, the DNA is TGTGCCAGCAGTTTAACCGGGCTAGCGGGTACCTACGAGCAGTACTTC.